This is a list of T cell receptor beta chains from one sample in a study of cytomegalovirus exposure and HLA in healthy donors. Clones were sequenced by immunoSEQ multiplex PCR, and TCRdb holds only the in-frame ones, with some missing. The repertoire includes fewer than 75,000 clones, around 80% of them detected once, and less than 5% sits in the top ten. The sample comprised PBMCs. Source of these receptors: a woman in her thirties in good health and CMV-seronegative. Both conserved end residues are part of each CDR3. A D gene is named only where the DNA matches it firmly. The size field is filled for only some rows; it gives once, few, many or a size class.

D	J	V	size	DNA	CDR3
NA	TRBJ2-1	TRBV5-7	NA	TGTGCCAGCAGCTTGCAGGGAGGCTACAATGAGCAGTTCTTC	CASSLQGGYNEQFF
NA	TRBJ1-5	TRBV19	NA	TGTGCCAGTAGTGGGGCATCGCGGAATCAGCCCCAGCATTTT	CASSGASRNQPQHF
NA	TRBJ2-1	TRBV30	NA	TGTGCCTGGAGTGTACTCAGGGAAGACAATGAGCAGTTCTTC	CAWSVLREDNEQFF
NA	TRBJ2-1	TRBV30	NA	TGTGCCTGGAGTGTAAGTTTAGCAGACAATGAGCAGTTCTTC	CAWSVSLADNEQFF
NA	TRBJ2-3	TRBV4-1	NA	TGCGCCAGCAGCCAAGAATTTAGAACAGGGCGCACAGATACGCAGTATTTT	CASSQEFRTGRTDTQYF
TRBD1	TRBJ2-3	TRBV15	few	TGTGCCACCAGCAGGATCCGGGACAGAGCAGATACGCAGTATTTT	CATSRIRDRADTQYF
NA	TRBJ2-1	TRBV10-2	few	TGCGCCAGCAGTGTAACGGACAGCTCCTACAATGAGCAGTTCTTC	CASSVTDSSYNEQFF
TRBD1	TRBJ2-3	TRBV7-8	NA	TGTGCCAGCAGCCCATTCCCGGGACAGGGACTTAATACGCAGTATTTT	CASSPFPGQGLNTQYF
NA	TRBJ1-4	TRBV7-2	NA	TGTGCCAGCAGCTCGGGAGGGTCGGGTAATGAAAAACTGTTTTTT	CASSSGGSGNEKLFF
TRBD1	TRBJ1-4	TRBV7-2	NA	TGTGCCAGCAGCTTACAGGGGGCTTGGGAAAAACTGTTTTTT	CASSLQGAWEKLFF
NA	TRBJ2-1	TRBV29-1	NA	TGCAGCGCAGAACCGCAGAGGGCCTACAATGAGCAGTTCTTC	CSAEPQRAYNEQFF
TRBD2	TRBJ2-7	TRBV9	NA	TGTGCCAGCAGCGTAGGGGGGGGTGGAGACTCCTACGAGCAGTACTTC	CASSVGGGGDSYEQYF
TRBD2	TRBJ2-5	TRBV7-8	NA	TGTGCCAGCAGCCCTGCGGGAGGGCCCGGAGAGACCCAGTACTTC	CASSPAGGPGETQYF
NA	TRBJ1-1	TRBV19	few	TGTGCCAGTAGTATATTCGGAGGGAGCGCTGAAGCTTTCTTT	CASSIFGGSAEAFF
TRBD1	TRBJ1-4	TRBV18	NA	TGTGCCAGCTCACCACCGACAGGGAGTAGAAATGAAAAACTGTTTTTT	CASSPPTGSRNEKLFF
NA	TRBJ2-2	TRBV29-1	once	TGCAGCGTTATACTTTCGAACACCGGGGAGCTGTTTTTT	CSVILSNTGELFF
NA	TRBJ2-1	TRBV6-5	NA	TGTGCCAGCAGTTTGGAGTCCCCGGCGGATGAGCAGTTCTTC	CASSLESPADEQFF
NA	TRBJ1-1	TRBV18	NA	TGTGCCAGCTCACCACCAGGGGTAAACACTGAAGCTTTCTTT	CASSPPGVNTEAFF
TRBD2	TRBJ2-7	TRBV6-5	NA	TGTGCCAGCAGTTACAGGCGGGAGCCCTACGAGCAGTACTTC	CASSYRREPYEQYF
NA	TRBJ1-1	TRBV25-1	NA	TGTGCCAGCAGTGGAACAGGGTTGCCAGAAGCTTTCTTT	CASSGTGLPEAFF
NA	TRBJ1-2	TRBV19	NA	TGTGCCAGTAGTATAGGATTCGAGACAGGATATGGCTACACCTTC	CASSIGFETGYGYTF
NA	TRBJ1-5	TRBV7-3	NA	TGTGCCAGCAGCCCCGATCAGGGTCAGCCCCAGCATTTT	CASSPDQGQPQHF
NA	TRBJ2-7	TRBV21-1	NA	TGTTACCGGGACAGCTCCTACGAGCAGTACTTC	CYRDSSYEQYF
NA	TRBJ1-5	TRBV4-1	NA	TGCGCCAGCAGCCGGGCAGGATACGAGCCCCAGCATTTT	CASSRAGYEPQHF
NA	TRBJ1-1	TRBV11-2	NA	TGTGCCAGCAGCATCTTCAGGTACACTGAAGCTTTCTTT	CASSIFRYTEAFF
NA	TRBJ1-5	TRBV30	NA	TGTGCCTGGAGCTTAGCGGGTTATAGCAATCAGCCCCAGCATTTT	CAWSLAGYSNQPQHF
NA	TRBJ1-2	TRBV11-2	NA	TGTGCCAGCAGGGAGGGCATTCCGGGGGGCTACACCTTC	CASREGIPGGYTF
NA	TRBJ2-5	TRBV4-1	NA	TGCGCCAGCAGCCAACCCACAGGGATCAAAGAGACCCAGTACTTC	CASSQPTGIKETQYF
NA	TRBJ1-1	TRBV6-1	NA	TGTGCCAGCCGCCCCGGCAGGGAACACACTGAAGCTTTCTTT	CASRPGREHTEAFF
NA	TRBJ2-6	TRBV5-1	NA	TGCGCCAGCACAGGAGGGGCTAGCTCTGGGGCCAACGTCCTGACTTTC	CASTGGASSGANVLTF
NA	TRBJ1-2	TRBV29-1	NA	TGCAGCGTTGATGGGGCCCGTACAGGGACTGGCTACACCTTC	CSVDGARTGTGYTF
TRBD2	TRBJ2-1	TRBV4-3	few	TGCGCCAGCAGCCAAGTTCGAGCGGGAGGGTTCAATGAGCAGTTCTTC	CASSQVRAGGFNEQFF
TRBD1	TRBJ2-7	TRBV11-1	NA	TGTGCCAGCAGCTTGACGACAGGGGACCCCTACGAGCAGTACTTC	CASSLTTGDPYEQYF
TRBD2	TRBJ2-7	TRBV6-5	NA	TGTGCCAGCAGTTACGAGCGGGATCACGAGCAGTACTTC	CASSYERDHEQYF
NA	TRBJ2-7	TRBV7-6	NA	TGTGCCAGCAGCTTAGGGGCAACCGGGGGCTACGAGCAGTACTTC	CASSLGATGGYEQYF
NA	TRBJ1-2	TRBV5-6	NA	TGTGCCAGCAGGTCGACAGGCCCCTATGGCTACACCTTC	CASRSTGPYGYTF
NA	TRBJ1-5	TRBV5-1	few	TGCGCCAGCAGCCCTGACACAACTAATCAGCCCCAGCATTTT	CASSPDTTNQPQHF
TRBD2	TRBJ2-7	TRBV6-6	NA	TGTGCCAGCAGTACTAGCGGGGGGGGGCCCTACGAGCAGTACTTC	CASSTSGGGPYEQYF
NA	TRBJ2-5	TRBV7-2	NA	TGTGCCAGCACCCCGGGGAGTGCGGAGACCCAGTACTTC	CASTPGSAETQYF
NA	TRBJ1-2	TRBV27	NA	TGTGCCAGCAGTGAGACAGGTTATAACTATGGCTACACCTTC	CASSETGYNYGYTF
TRBD2	TRBJ2-1	TRBV10-2	NA	TGCGCCAGCGAGGGACTATACAATGAGCAGTTCTTC	CASEGLYNEQFF
TRBD1	TRBJ2-1	TRBV6-4	NA	TGTGCCAGCAGTGATCCGACAGGGAAATACAATGAGCAGTTCTTC	CASSDPTGKYNEQFF
NA	TRBJ2-2	TRBV2	NA	TGTGCCAGCACTAGCGTCGTGAGGAAGACCGGGGAGCTGTTTTTT	CASTSVVRKTGELFF
NA	TRBJ2-7	TRBV6-5	NA	TGTGCCAGCAGTCGGAAGCTGGGGGCGCAGTCCGAGCAGTACTTC	CASSRKLGAQSEQYF
TRBD2	TRBJ2-7	TRBV25-1	NA	TGTGCCAGCGCTCGGACTAGCGGCTACGAGCAGTACTTC	CASARTSGYEQYF
NA	TRBJ1-5	TRBV9	NA	TGTGCCAGCAGCGTAGGGACATATCAGCCCCAGCATTTT	CASSVGTYQPQHF
NA	TRBJ2-7	TRBV6-5	NA	TGTGCCAGCAGGTCGTCACCAGGCTCCTACGAGCAGTACTTC	CASRSSPGSYEQYF
TRBD1	TRBJ2-2	TRBV11-2	NA	TGTGCCAGCAGCCCCCCCGGGACAGGGGTCACCGGGGAGCTGTTTTTT	CASSPPGTGVTGELFF
TRBD1	TRBJ2-5	TRBV7-9	NA	TGTGCCAGCAGCTTAGGGGACAGGGGACAGGGGCTGGAGACCCAGTACTTC	CASSLGDRGQGLETQYF
TRBD2	TRBJ2-7	TRBV4-3	NA	TGCGCCAGCAGCCAAGATTCGGGCGGGAGGGCCTCCTACGAGCAGTACTTC	CASSQDSGGRASYEQYF
TRBD1	TRBJ2-7	TRBV30	NA	TGTGCCTGGAGCGGAGGACAGGGGGCAAACGAGCAGTACTTC	CAWSGGQGANEQYF
NA	TRBJ2-1	TRBV7-2	NA	TGTGCCAGCAGCCCCCAGCAGGGGTTTAATGAGCAGTTCTTC	CASSPQQGFNEQFF
TRBD2	TRBJ2-7	TRBV4-1	once	TGCGCCAGCAGCTTCCGGGCGGGGGGCGTTTTCTACGAGCAGTACTTC	CASSFRAGGVFYEQYF